This T cell receptor (beta chain) was sequenced in a study of cytomegalovirus exposure and HLA in healthy donors. On the study more broadly: As released early, the data held 85 million to 95 million unique TCRs from HLA-typed donors.

As concerns this clone: The antigen is not known.

Study-wide results and limits: Because they were indistinguishable, some V segments, including TRBV6-2 and TRBV6-3, were excluded. The study had only CMV serostatus as immune exposure information. The authors later found TCR association rates varying by HLA locus, with DRB1 most and HLA-C fewest.

Researchers ran the PCR with 60 Vbeta and 13 Jbeta primers. Clones were sequenced by immunoSEQ multiplex PCR, and TCRdb holds only the in-frame ones, with some missing. Found here are about 120,000 clones, more than 80% of them singletons; the top ten hold around 2%. CDR3 size: 14 residues. With V trimmed by 3 bases and J by 4 bases, 6 bases remained unmatched. Germline CDR1 is SGHDT and CDR2 is YYEEEE. Specimen: PBMCs. V usage is TRBV5-6 and J usage is TRBJ2-7; 8 nucleotides line up with TRBD2. The TCR was taken from a man aged 40-55 years in good health and CMV-seronegative. CDR3 nucleotides: TGTGCCAGCAGCTCCACCGGGACTAGTTACGAGCAGTACTTC. Amino acid sequence: CASSSTGTSYEQYF.